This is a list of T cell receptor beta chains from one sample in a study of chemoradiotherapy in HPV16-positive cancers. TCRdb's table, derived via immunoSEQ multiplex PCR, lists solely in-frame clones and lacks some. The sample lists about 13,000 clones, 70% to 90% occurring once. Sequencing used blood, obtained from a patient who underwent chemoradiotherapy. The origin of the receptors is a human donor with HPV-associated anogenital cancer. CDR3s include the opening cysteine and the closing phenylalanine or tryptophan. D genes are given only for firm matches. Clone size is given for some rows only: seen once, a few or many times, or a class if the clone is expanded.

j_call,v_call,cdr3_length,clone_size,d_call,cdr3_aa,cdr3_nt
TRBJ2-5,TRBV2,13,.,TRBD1,CASVGQQQETQYF,TGTGCCAGCGTGGGACAGCAGCAAGAGACCCAGTACTTC
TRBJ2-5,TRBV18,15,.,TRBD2,CASSSLAGAQETQYF,TGTGCCAGCTCATCGCTAGCGGGGGCCCAAGAGACCCAGTACTTC
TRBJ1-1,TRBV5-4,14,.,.,CASSLDSTNTEAFF,TGTGCCAGCAGCTTGGACAGCACGAACACTGAAGCTTTCTTT
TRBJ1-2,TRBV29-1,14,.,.,CSVVPLQPYYGYTF,TGCAGCGTTGTTCCCCTTCAGCCTTACTATGGCTACACCTTC
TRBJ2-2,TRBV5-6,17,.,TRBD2,CASSLIAGGRDTGELFF,TGTGCCAGCAGCTTGATAGCGGGGGGGAGAGACACCGGGGAGCTGTTTTTT
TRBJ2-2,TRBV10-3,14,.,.,CATARQWDTGELFF,TGTGCCACCGCCAGACAGTGGGACACCGGGGAGCTGTTTTTT
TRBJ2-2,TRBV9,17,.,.,CASSVTNIGANTGELFF,TGTGCCAGCAGCGTAACCAACATAGGCGCGAACACCGGGGAGCTGTTTTTT
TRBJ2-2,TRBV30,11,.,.,CAWSETGELFF,TGTGCCTGGAGTGAAACAGGGGAGCTGTTTTTT
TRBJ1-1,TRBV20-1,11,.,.,CSARGGAEAFF,TGCAGTGCTAGGGGGGGCGCCGAAGCTTTCTTT
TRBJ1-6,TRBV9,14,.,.,CASRQGGSNSPLHF,TGTGCCAGCAGACAGGGAGGTTCCAATTCACCCCTCCACTTT
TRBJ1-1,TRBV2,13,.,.,CASTNLMNTEAFF,TGTGCCAGCACCAATCTCATGAACACTGAAGCTTTCTTT
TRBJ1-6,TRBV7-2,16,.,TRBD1,CASSLQGAKNNSPLHF,TGTGCCAGCAGCCTACAGGGGGCGAAGAATAATTCACCCCTCCACTTT
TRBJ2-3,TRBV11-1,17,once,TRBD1,CASSFGPGQGTTDTQYF,TGTGCCAGCAGCTTTGGACCAGGACAGGGGACGACAGATACGCAGTATTTT
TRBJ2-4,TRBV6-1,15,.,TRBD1,CASHGQGIGKNIQYF,TGTGCCAGCCACGGACAGGGGATTGGCAAAAACATTCAGTACTTC
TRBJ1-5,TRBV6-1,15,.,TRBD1,CASSAMTGANQPQHF,TGTGCCAGCAGTGCGATGACAGGGGCCAATCAGCCCCAGCATTTT
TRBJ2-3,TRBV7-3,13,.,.,CASSSVRGDTQYF,TGTGCCAGCAGCTCAGTGCGGGGAGATACGCAGTATTTT
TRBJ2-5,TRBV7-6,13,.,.,CASSFNRVETQYF,TGTGCCAGCAGCTTTAACAGGGTAGAGACCCAGTACTTC
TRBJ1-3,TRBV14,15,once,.,CASSQGTNSGNTIYF,TGTGCCAGCAGCCAAGGGACGAACTCTGGAAACACCATATATTTT
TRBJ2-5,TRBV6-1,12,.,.,CASGRLLETQYF,TGTGCCAGTGGGCGCCTTTTAGAGACCCAGTACTTC
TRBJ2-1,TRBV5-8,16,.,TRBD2,CASSQFGGASYNEQFF,TGTGCCAGCAGCCAGTTCGGGGGGGCGTCCTACAATGAGCAGTTCTTC